The entry below gives a single T cell receptor (beta chain) sequence along with its context. Within the sample, other DNA sequences also encode this same CDR3. These data belong to a study of blood T cell repertoires in COVID-19. Study-wide context: Sources were T cells, B-cell-depleted T cells, or PBMCs; the material itself was cDNA or gDNA.

As processed by the authors: By means of reference gene primer amplification, nucleated cell counts were estimated. Assay used: immunoSEQ multiplex PCR; TCRdb lists only in-frame clones, some missing. V and J calls plus clone size are reproduced from that table; the DNA served to infer D and trimming. The data hold about 520,000 clones, with approximately 85% observed a single time. Trimming took off 2 bases at V and 0 bases at J, with 7 bases between the two ends. Germline V lookup: CDR1 MDHEN, CDR2 SYDVKM. This CDR3 spans 14 amino acids. J is TRBJ2-5 and V is TRBV28, with a possible D match to TRBD2 (6 bases). Material for sequencing was peripheral blood. The origin of this receptor is a human donor in a cohort sampled during active COVID-19. In nucleotides, the CDR3 is TGTGCCAGCAGTTTAGGGGGGTACCAAGAGACCCAGTACTTC. Translation gives CASSLGGYQETQYF.